The rows below give T cell receptor beta chains drawn from one sample of a study of blood T cell repertoires in COVID-19. This table comes from immunoSEQ multiplex PCR, and its TCRdb copy is limited to in-frame clones, with some not included. The sample has 200,000 to 300,000 clones; about nine tenths are singletons. The specimen sequenced was PBMCs or T cells enriched from blood (not recorded which). The source is a woman aged 30 to 39 with acute COVID-19. Both conserved end residues are part of each CDR3. D genes are given only for firm matches. Clone size is not always given. Where it is, it says once, few, many or a class for expanded clones.

TRBD2,TRBJ2-1,TRBV19,-,CASSIQTGGDNEQFF,TGTGCCAGTAGTATACAGACGGGGGGTGACAATGAGCAGTTCTTC
TRBD1,TRBJ1-6,TRBV6-6,few,CASSNFWGQGFSPLHF,TGTGCCAGCAGTAATTTTTGGGGACAGGGATTTTCACCCCTCCACTTT
-,TRBJ1-4,TRBV28,-,CASSLSTPSNEKLFF,TGTGCCAGCAGCCTTTCGACACCGAGCAATGAAAAACTGTTTTTT
-,TRBJ1-5,TRBV27,-,CASSFPGQPQHF,TGTGCCAGCAGTTTCCCAGGTCAGCCCCAGCATTTT
-,TRBJ2-3,TRBV10-1,-,CASSTGTVTDTQYF,TGCGCCAGCAGTACCGGAACAGTCACAGATACGCAGTATTTT
-,TRBJ2-7,TRBV27,once,CASSFGGEQYF,TGTGCCAGCAGTTTCGGCGGCGAGCAGTACTTC
-,TRBJ1-4,TRBV6-5,-,CASRRTDQDNEKLFF,TGTGCCAGCAGACGTACAGACCAGGATAATGAAAAACTGTTTTTT
TRBD1,TRBJ1-5,TRBV6-2/TRBV6-3,-,CASSLDRGRVGSNQPQHF,TGTGCCAGCAGTTTGGACAGGGGGCGCGTGGGGAGCAATCAGCCCCAGCATTTT
-,TRBJ1-2,TRBV29-1,-,CSADFDFIGGYTF,TGCAGCGCCGATTTTGACTTTATAGGTGGCTACACCTTC
-,TRBJ1-1,TRBV23-1,once,CASSQYPGNTEAFF,TGCGCCAGCAGTCAATACCCCGGGAACACTGAAGCTTTCTTT
-,TRBJ1-5,TRBV19,-,CASRGSGEAGQPQHF,TGTGCCAGTAGGGGGAGCGGGGAGGCGGGTCAGCCCCAGCATTTT
TRBD1,TRBJ1-5,TRBV7-8,once,CASSLGTGLNQPQHF,TGTGCCAGCAGCTTGGGGACAGGGCTCAATCAGCCCCAGCATTTT
TRBD1,TRBJ1-2,TRBV10-3,-,CAISDLTGGDGYTF,TGTGCCATCAGTGACCTTACAGGGGGCGATGGCTACACCTTC
-,TRBJ1-1,TRBV3-1/TRBV3-2,-,CASSQLSGSSNTEAFF,TGTGCCAGCAGCCAACTTTCAGGGTCATCGAACACTGAAGCTTTCTTT
-,TRBJ1-1,TRBV5-4,-,CASSLEMEENTEAFF,TGTGCCAGCAGCTTGGAGATGGAGGAGAACACTGAAGCTTTCTTT
-,TRBJ1-1,TRBV5-4,-,CASSLQGVNTEAFF,TGTGCCAGCAGCCTACAGGGTGTGAACACTGAAGCTTTCTTT
-,TRBJ1-5,TRBV4-3,once,CASSPSLFSNQPQHF,TGCGCCAGCAGCCCCTCTTTATTTAGCAATCAGCCCCAGCATTTT
-,TRBJ2-7,TRBV27,few,CASSSSGSYEQYF,TGTGCCAGCAGTTCCTCGGGCTCCTACGAGCAGTACTTC
TRBD1,TRBJ2-5,TRBV13,-,CASRPTGGAETQYF,TGTGCCAGCAGGCCTACAGGGGGCGCCGAGACCCAGTACTTC
-,TRBJ2-5,TRBV19,once,CASKLEETQYF,TGTGCCAGTAAACTCGAAGAGACCCAGTACTTC
-,TRBJ1-2,TRBV3-1/TRBV3-2,-,CASSQEEGRLNGYTF,TGTGCCAGCAGCCAAGAGGAGGGCAGGCTGAACGGCTACACCTTC
-,TRBJ1-2,TRBV9,-,CASSVVDRDYGYTF,TGTGCCAGCAGCGTAGTGGACAGAGACTATGGCTACACCTTC
TRBD2,TRBJ2-3,TRBV10-2,-,CASSESTGGGAQDTQYF,TGCGCCAGCAGTGAGTCGACTGGCGGGGGGGCCCAAGATACGCAGTATTTT
TRBD2,TRBJ2-5,TRBV7-9,once,CASSRGALAGQETQYF,TGTGCCAGCAGCCGTGGGGCCTTAGCGGGTCAAGAGACCCAGTACTTC
-,TRBJ1-3,TRBV5-1,-,CASSLALSPGNTIYF,TGCGCCAGCAGCTTGGCCCTCTCTCCGGGAAACACCATATATTTT
-,TRBJ2-7,TRBV11-2,-,CASSLDWPLYEQYF,TGTGCCAGCAGCTTAGATTGGCCCCTCTACGAGCAGTACTTC
-,TRBJ1-5,TRBV2,-,CASSEGGSDHQPQHF,TGTGCCAGCAGTGAAGGGGGCAGTGACCATCAGCCCCAGCATTTT
-,TRBJ2-5,TRBV9,-,CASSASGALGETQYF,TGTGCCAGCAGCGCCTCGGGAGCCCTGGGAGAGACCCAGTACTTC
TRBD2,TRBJ2-4,TRBV4-2,-,CASSSPMVGGRFKNIQYF,TGTGCCAGCAGCTCTCCAATGGTCGGGGGGAGATTCAAAAACATTCAGTACTTC
-,TRBJ1-5,TRBV4-1,-,CASSQDRLRVRGQPQHF,TGCGCCAGCAGCCAAGATAGATTAAGGGTTCGAGGGCAGCCCCAGCATTTT
-,TRBJ1-1,TRBV7-9,-,CASSLAEVGNTEAFF,TGTGCCAGCAGCTTAGCAGAGGTGGGGAACACTGAAGCTTTCTTT
TRBD1,TRBJ2-5,TRBV29-1,-,CSVEGTGNQETQYF,TGCAGCGTTGAAGGGACAGGGAACCAAGAGACCCAGTACTTC
-,TRBJ1-6,TRBV13,-,CASSFTGTPFNSPLHF,TGTGCCAGCAGCTTTACCGGGACACCCTTTAATTCACCCCTCCACTTT
-,TRBJ1-2,TRBV6-5,-,CASRSGTLVYGYTF,TGTGCCAGCAGGTCCGGGACACTAGTCTATGGCTACACCTTC
-,TRBJ2-6,TRBV7-9,-,CASSPPSGVLTF,TGTGCCAGCAGCCCTCCCTCAGGCGTCCTGACTTTC
-,TRBJ1-5,TRBV28,-,CASSPPRGGNQPQHF,TGTGCCAGCAGTCCACCGCGGGGCGGCAATCAGCCCCAGCATTTT
-,TRBJ1-2,TRBV23-1,-,CASSQDSPLDGYTF,TGCGCCAGCAGTCAGGACAGCCCTTTGGATGGCTACACCTTC
-,TRBJ2-2,TRBV29-1,-,CSVGHTNTGELFF,TGCAGCGTTGGGCATACGAACACCGGGGAGCTGTTTTTT
TRBD1,TRBJ1-2,TRBV5-1,-,CASSAGTGASLYGYTF,TGCGCCAGCAGCGCCGGGACAGGGGCTTCCCTTTATGGCTACACCTTC
-,TRBJ1-1,TRBV9,-,CASSVGTATEAFF,TGTGCCAGCAGCGTAGGGACAGCAACTGAAGCTTTCTTT
-,TRBJ1-1,TRBV19,-,CASSIAPGNTEAFF,TGTGCCAGTAGTATAGCTCCGGGGAACACTGAAGCTTTCTTT
TRBD2,TRBJ2-5,TRBV4-3,-,CASSQDGTRGETQYF,TGCGCCAGCAGCCAAGATGGGACTAGGGGGGAGACCCAGTACTTC
-,TRBJ2-2,TRBV19,-,CATTATGELFF,TGTGCCACGACAGCCACCGGGGAGCTGTTTTTT
-,TRBJ1-1,TRBV7-9,-,CASRPGDRDTEAFF,TGTGCCAGCAGGCCAGGGGATCGAGACACTGAAGCTTTCTTT
-,TRBJ2-7,TRBV18,-,CASSPSGDKIEQYF,TGTGCCAGCTCACCATCAGGGGACAAAATCGAGCAGTACTTC
-,TRBJ1-6,TRBV2,-,CAIQGSSYNSPLHF,TGTGCCATTCAGGGGAGCTCCTATAATTCACCCCTCCACTTT